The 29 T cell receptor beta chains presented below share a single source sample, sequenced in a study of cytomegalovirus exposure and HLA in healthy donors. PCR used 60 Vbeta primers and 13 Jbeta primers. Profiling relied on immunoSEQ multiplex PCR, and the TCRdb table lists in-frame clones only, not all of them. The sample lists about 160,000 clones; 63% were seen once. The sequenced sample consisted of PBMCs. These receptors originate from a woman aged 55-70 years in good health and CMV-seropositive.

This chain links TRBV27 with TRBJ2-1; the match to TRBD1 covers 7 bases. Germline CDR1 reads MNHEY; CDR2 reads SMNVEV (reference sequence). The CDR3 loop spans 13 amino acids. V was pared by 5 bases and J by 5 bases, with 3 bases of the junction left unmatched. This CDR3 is CASSRTGNNEQFF. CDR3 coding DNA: TGTGCCAGCAGTAGGACAGGTAACAATGAGCAGTTCTTC.

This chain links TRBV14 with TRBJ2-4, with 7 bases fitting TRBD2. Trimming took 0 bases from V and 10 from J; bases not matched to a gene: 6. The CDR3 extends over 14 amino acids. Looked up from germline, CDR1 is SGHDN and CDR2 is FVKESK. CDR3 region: CASSQETSRSIQYF. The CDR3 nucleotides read TGTGCCAGCAGCCAAGAGACTAGCCGATCTATTCAGTACTTC.

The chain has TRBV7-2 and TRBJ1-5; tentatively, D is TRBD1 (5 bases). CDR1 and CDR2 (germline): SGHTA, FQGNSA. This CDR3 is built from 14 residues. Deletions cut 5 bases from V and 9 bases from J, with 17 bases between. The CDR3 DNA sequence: TGTGCCAGCAGCCCAAGGGGTAGTCTATCGCCCCAGCATTTT. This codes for CASSPRGSLSPQHF.

The DNA of the CDR3 is TGTGCCAGCAGTTACTCTCGTCGGCTAGCGGGCGAGCAGTACTTC. Protein: CASSYSRRLAGEQYF. The chain uses TRBV6-5 and TRBJ2-7, with TRBD2 identical over 8 bases. Germline V gene data show CDR1 as MNHEY and CDR2 as SVGAGI. Trimming removed 0 bases from V and 6 bases from J; junction bases left unmatched: 7. CDR3 size: 15 residues.

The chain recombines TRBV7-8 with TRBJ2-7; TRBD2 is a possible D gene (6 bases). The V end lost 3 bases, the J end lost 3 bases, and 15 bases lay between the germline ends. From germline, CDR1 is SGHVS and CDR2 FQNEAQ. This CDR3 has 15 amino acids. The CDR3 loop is CASSLKLEGYYEQYF. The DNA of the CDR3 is TGTGCCAGCAGCTTGAAGCTGGAGGGATACTACGAGCAGTACTTC. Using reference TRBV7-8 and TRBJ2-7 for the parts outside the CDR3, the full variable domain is GAGVSQSPRYKVAKRGQDVALRCDPISGHVSLFWYQQALGQGPEFLTYFQNEAQLDKSGLPSDRFFAERPEGSVSTLKIQRTQQEDSAVYLCASSLKLEGYYEQYFGPGTRLTVT.

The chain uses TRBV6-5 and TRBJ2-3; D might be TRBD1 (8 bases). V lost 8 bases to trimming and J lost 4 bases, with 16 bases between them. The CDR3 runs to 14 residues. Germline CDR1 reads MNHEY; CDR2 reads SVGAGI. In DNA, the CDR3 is TGTGCCAGCGGTGACAGGGGAGGGGCAGATACGCAGTATTTT. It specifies CASGDRGGADTQYF.

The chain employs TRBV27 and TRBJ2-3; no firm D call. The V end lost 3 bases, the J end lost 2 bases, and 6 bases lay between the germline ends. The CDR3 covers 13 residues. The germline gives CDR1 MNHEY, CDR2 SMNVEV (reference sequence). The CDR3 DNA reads TGTGCCAGCAGTTTTCGGGTCACAGATACGCAGTATTTT. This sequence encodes CASSFRVTDTQYF.

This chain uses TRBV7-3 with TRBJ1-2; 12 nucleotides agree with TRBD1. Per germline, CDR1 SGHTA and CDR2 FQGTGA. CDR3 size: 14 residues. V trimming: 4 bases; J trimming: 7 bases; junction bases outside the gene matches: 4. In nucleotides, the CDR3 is TGTGCCAGCAGCTCGGGACAGGGGGCGTGTGGCTACACCTTC. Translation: CASSSGQGACGYTF.

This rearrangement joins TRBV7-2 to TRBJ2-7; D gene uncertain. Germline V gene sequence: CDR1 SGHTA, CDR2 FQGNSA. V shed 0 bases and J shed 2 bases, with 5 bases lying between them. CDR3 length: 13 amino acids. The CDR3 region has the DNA TGTGCCAGCAGCTTAGCGGCAGCCTACGAGCAGTACTTC. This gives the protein CASSLAAAYEQYF.

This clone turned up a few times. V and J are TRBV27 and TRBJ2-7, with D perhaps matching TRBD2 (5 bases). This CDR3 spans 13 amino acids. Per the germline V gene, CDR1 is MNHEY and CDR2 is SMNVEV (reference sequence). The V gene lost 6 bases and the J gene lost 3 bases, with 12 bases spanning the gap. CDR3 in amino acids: CASSLRGGYEQYF. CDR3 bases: TGTGCCAGCAGCCTTCGGGGTGGCTACGAGCAGTACTTC.

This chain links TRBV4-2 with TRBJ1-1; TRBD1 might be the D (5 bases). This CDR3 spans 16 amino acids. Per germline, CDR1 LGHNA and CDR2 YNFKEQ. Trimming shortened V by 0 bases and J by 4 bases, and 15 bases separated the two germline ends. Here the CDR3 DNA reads TGTGCCAGCAGCCAAGACGTCGGCCAAGGGGCCACTGAAGCTTTCTTT. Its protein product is CASSQDVGQGATEAFF.

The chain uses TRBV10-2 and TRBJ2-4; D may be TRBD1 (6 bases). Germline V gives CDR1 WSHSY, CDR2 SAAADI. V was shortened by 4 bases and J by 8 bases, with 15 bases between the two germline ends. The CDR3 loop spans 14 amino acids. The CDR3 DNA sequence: TGCGCCAGCAGTGTTTACAGGGTCGATGACATTCAGTACTTC. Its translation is CASSVYRVDDIQYF.

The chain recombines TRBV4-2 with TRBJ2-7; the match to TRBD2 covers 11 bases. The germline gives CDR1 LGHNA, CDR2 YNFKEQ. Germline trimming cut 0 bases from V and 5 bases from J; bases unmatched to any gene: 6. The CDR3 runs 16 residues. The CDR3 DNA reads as TGTGCCAGCAGCCAAGAGCTAACTAGCGGGAGTAACGAGCAGTACTTC. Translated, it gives CASSQELTSGSNEQYF.

CDR3 region: CASSVSGEASGLYEQYF. CDR3 nucleotide sequence: TGTGCCAGCAGCGTATCAGGGGAGGCTAGCGGCCTGTACGAGCAGTACTTC. The chain couples TRBV9 to TRBJ2-7; TRBD2 is a possible D gene (7 bases). V lost 1 base, J lost 4 bases, and 21 bases lay in between. Germline V gives CDR1 SGDLS, CDR2 YYNGEE. The CDR3 has 17 residues. Based on the CDR3 plus reference TRBV9 and TRBJ2-7, the full variable domain is DSGVTQTPKHLITATGQRVTLRCSPRSGDLSVYWYQQSLDQGLQFLIQYYNGEERAKGNILERFSAQQFPDLHSELNLSSLELGDSALYFCASSVSGEASGLYEQYFGPGTRLTVT.

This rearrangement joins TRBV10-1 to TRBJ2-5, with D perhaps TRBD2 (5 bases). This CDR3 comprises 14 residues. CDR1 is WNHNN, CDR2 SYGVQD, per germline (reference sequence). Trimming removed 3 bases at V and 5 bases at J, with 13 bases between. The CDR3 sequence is CASSEGSRGETQYF. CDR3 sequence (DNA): TGCGCCAGCAGTGAAGGGTCGCGCGGGGAGACCCAGTACTTC.

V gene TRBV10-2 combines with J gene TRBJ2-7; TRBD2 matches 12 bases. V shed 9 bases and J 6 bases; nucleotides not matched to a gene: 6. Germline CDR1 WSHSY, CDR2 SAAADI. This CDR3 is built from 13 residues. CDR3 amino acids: CASRLAGAVEQYF. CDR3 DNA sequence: TGCGCCAGTCGACTAGCGGGAGCTGTCGAGCAGTACTTC.

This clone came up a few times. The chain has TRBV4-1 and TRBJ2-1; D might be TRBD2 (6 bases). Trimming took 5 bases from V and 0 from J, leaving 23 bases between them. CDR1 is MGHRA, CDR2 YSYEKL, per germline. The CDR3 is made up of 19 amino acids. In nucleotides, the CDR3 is TGCGCCAGCAGCTACCGGGACCCGGGGGTTTGGGACTCCTACAATGAGCAGTTCTTC. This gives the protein CASSYRDPGVWDSYNEQFF.

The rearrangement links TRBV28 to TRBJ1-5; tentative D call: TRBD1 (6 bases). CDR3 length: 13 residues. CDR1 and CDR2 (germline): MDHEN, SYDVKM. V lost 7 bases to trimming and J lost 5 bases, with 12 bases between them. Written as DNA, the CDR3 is TGTGCCAGCACCCAGGGGCCTTATCAGCCCCAGCATTTT. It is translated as CASTQGPYQPQHF.

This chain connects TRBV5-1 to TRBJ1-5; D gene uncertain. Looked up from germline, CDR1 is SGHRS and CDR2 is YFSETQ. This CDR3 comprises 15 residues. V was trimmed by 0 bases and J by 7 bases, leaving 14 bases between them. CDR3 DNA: TGCGCCAGCAGCTTGGGGGAGGGTAAAAACCAGCCCCAGCATTTT. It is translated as CASSLGEGKNQPQHF.

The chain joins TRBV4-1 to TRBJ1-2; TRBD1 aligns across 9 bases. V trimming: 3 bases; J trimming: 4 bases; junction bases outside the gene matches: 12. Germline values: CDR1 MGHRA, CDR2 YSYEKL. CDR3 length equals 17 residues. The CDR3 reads CASSQDFTGGIFYGYTF. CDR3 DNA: TGCGCCAGCAGCCAGGACTTCACAGGGGGCATCTTCTATGGCTACACCTTC.

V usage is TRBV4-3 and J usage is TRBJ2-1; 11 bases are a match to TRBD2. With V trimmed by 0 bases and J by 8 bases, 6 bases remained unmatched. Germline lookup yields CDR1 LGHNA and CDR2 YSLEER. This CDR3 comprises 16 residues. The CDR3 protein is CASSQDLAGGPYEQFF. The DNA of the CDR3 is TGCGCCAGCAGCCAAGATTTAGCGGGAGGGCCCTATGAGCAGTTCTTC.

The CDR3 sequence is CASSYTGEADTQYF. The CDR3, as DNA: TGCGCCAGCAGCTACACAGGGGAGGCAGATACGCAGTATTTT. The V call is TRBV5-1, the J call TRBJ2-3; possibly TRBD1 for D (7 bases). CDR1 and CDR2 from the germline V gene are SGHRS and YFSETQ. The CDR3 sequence is 14 residues long. The V end was cut by 3 bases, the J end by 4 bases, with 12 bases between. The entire variable domain, with the rest obtained from reference TRBV5-1 and TRBJ2-3, is as follows: KAGVTQTPRYLIKTRGQQVTLSCSPISGHRSVSWYQQTPGQGLQFLFEYFSETQRNKGNFPGRFSGRQFSNSRSEMNVSTLELGDSALYLCASSYTGEADTQYFGPGTRLTVL.

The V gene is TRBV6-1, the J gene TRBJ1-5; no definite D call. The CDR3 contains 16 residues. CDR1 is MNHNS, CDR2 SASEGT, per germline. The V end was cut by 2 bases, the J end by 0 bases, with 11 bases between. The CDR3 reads CASSEFPVYSNQPQHF. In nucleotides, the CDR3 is TGTGCCAGCAGTGAATTTCCGGTATATAGCAATCAGCCCCAGCATTTT.

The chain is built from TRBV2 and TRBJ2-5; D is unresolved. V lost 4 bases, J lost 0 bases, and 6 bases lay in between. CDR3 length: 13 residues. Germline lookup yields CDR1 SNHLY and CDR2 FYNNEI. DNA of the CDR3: TGTGCCAGCAGTGCCTTGTACCAAGAGACCCAGTACTTC. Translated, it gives CASSALYQETQYF.

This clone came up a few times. CDR3 DNA: TGTGCCAGCCACAGGGGTCAAGAGACCCAGTACTTC. This translates into CASHRGQETQYF. This chain joins TRBV28 and TRBJ2-5; 7 nucleotides agree with TRBD1. The germline V gene has CDR1 MDHEN and CDR2 SYDVKM. J gave up 2 bases and V 8 bases, and 2 bases lay outside the gene matches. The CDR3 is made up of 12 amino acids.

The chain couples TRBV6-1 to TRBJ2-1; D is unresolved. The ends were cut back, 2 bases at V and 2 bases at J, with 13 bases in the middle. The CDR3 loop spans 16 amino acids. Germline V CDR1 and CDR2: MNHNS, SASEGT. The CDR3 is CASSESPRRTYNEQFF. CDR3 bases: TGTGCCAGCAGTGAATCCCCCAGGCGTACCTACAATGAGCAGTTCTTC.

For the CDR3, the DNA is TGTGCCAGCTCACCACGAGGGGATACGCAGTATTTT. This translates into CASSPRGDTQYF. This chain links TRBV18 with TRBJ2-3, with D tentatively TRBD2 (5 bases). The V gene lost 1 base and the J gene lost 6 bases, with 5 bases spanning the gap. CDR3 size: 12 residues. Germline CDR1 and CDR2: KGHSH and LQKENI.

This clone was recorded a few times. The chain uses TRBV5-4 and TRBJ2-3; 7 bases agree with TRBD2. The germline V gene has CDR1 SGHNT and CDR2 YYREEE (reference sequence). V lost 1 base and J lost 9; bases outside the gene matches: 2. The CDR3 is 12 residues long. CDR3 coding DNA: TGTGCCAGCAGCTTGACTAGCGAGACGCAGTATTTT. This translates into CASSLTSETQYF.

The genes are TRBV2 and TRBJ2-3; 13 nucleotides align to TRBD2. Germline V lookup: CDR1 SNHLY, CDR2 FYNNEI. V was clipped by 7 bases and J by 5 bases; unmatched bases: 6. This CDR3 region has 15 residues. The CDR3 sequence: CASTWTSGSEDTQYF. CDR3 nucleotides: TGTGCCAGCACCTGGACTAGCGGGAGTGAAGATACGCAGTATTTT.